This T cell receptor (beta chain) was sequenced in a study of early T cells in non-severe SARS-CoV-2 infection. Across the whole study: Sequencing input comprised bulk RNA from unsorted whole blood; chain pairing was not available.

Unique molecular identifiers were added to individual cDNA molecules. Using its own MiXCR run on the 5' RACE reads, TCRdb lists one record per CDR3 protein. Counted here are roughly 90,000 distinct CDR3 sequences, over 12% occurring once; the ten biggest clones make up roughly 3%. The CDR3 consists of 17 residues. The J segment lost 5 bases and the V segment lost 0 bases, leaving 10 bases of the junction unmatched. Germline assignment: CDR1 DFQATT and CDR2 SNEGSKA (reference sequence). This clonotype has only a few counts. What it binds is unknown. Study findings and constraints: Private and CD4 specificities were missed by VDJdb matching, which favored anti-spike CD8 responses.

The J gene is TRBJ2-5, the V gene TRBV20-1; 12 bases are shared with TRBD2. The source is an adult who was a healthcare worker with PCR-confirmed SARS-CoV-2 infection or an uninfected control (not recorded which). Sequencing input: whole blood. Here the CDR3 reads CSARDRSSGGAKETQYF. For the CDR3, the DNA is TGCAGTGCTAGAGATCGGTCTAGCGGGGGGGCCAAGGAGACCCAGTACTTC.